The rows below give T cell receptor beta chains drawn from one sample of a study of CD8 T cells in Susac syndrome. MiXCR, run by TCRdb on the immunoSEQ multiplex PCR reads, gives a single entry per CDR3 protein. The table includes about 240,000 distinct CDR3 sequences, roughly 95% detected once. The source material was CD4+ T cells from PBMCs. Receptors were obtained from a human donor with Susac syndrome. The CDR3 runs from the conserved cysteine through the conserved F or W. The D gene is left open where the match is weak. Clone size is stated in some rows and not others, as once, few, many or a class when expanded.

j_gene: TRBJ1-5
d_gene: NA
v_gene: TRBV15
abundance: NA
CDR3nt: TGTGCCACCAGCAGAGATCGAGGATCTAGCAATCAGCCCCAGCATTTT
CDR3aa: CATSRDRGSSNQPQHF

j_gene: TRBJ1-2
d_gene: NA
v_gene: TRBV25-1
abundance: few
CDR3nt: TGTGCCAGCAGTGAATCTGGCAGGGACTATGGCTACACCTTC
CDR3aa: CASSESGRDYGYTF

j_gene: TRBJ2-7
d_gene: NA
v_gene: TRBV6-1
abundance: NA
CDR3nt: TGTGCCAGCAGTGAAGCCCTCCACGAGCAGTACTTC
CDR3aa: CASSEALHEQYF

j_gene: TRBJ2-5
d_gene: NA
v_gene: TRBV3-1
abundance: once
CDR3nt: TGTGCCAGCAGCCAAGCTCGTAAGGAGACCCAGTACTTC
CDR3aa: CASSQARKETQYF

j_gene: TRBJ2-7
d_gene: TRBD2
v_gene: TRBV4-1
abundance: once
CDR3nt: TGCGCCAGCAGCCAAGATCTAGCGGACCCCTACGAGCAGTACTTC
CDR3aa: CASSQDLADPYEQYF

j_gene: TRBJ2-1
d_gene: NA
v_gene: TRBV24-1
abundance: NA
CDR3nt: TGTGCCACCAGTGATGGGTGGGCCCTTAATGAGCAGTTCTTC
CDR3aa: CATSDGWALNEQFF

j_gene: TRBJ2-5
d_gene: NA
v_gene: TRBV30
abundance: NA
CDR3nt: TGTGCCTGGACAGGGGTTTTAGGAGAGACCCAGTACTTC
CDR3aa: CAWTGVLGETQYF

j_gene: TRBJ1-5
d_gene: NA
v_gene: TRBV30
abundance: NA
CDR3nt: TGTGCCACCTCCTCTCACGCTGATCAGCCCCAGCATTTT
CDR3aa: CATSSHADQPQHF

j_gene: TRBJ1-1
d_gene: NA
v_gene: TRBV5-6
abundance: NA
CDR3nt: TGTGCCAGCAGCTTGGCCAGGGGTTGGACTGAAGCTTTCTTT
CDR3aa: CASSLARGWTEAFF

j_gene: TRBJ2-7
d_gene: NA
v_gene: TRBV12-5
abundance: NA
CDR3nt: TGTGCTAGTGGTTTGGCGAGGGCCGGGTTAGGAGCGGCCTACGAGCAGTACTTC
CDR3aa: CASGLARAGLGAAYEQYF

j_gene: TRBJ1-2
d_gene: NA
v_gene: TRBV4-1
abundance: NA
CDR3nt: TGCGCCAGCAGCCAAGTGGGACGGGGTAGCTATGGCTACACCTTC
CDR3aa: CASSQVGRGSYGYTF

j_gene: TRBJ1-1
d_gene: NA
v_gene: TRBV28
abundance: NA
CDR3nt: TGTGCCAGCAAGGACCTGAACACTGAAGCTTTCTTT
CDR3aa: CASKDLNTEAFF

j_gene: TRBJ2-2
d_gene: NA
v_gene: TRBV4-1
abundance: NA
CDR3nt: TGCGCCAGCAGCCGTGCCGGGGAGCTGTTTTTT
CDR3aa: CASSRAGELFF

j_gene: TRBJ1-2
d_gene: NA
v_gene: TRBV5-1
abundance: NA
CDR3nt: TGCGCCAGCAGCTTAGCGCTGAATGGCTACACCTTC
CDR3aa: CASSLALNGYTF

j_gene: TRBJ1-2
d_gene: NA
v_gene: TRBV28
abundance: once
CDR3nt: TGTGCCAGCAGTTTCTCGACAGGAGGCTATGGCTACACCTTC
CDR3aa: CASSFSTGGYGYTF

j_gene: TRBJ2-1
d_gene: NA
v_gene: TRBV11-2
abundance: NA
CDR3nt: TGTGCCAGCAGCTCACAACGAGGGCAGTACTATCAGTTCTTC
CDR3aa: CASSSQRGQYYQFF

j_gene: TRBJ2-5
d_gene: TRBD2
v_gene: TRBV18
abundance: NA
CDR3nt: TGTGCCAGCTCACCAAGGACTAGCGGGACTCTCCAAGAGACCCAGTACTTC
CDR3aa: CASSPRTSGTLQETQYF

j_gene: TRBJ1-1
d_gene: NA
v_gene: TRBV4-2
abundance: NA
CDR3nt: TGTGCCAGCAGCCAAGATCTGGGGGCGACTGAAGCTTTCTTT
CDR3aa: CASSQDLGATEAFF

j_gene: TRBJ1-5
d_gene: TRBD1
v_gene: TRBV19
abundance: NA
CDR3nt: TGTGCCAGTAGTTTACACAGGGGGCGTTACCATCAGCCCCAGCATTTT
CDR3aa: CASSLHRGRYHQPQHF

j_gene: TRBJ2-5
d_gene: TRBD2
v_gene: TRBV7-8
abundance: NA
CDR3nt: TGTGCCAGCAGCTTAACCATAGCGGGGTACCAAGAGACCCAGTACTTC
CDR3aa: CASSLTIAGYQETQYF

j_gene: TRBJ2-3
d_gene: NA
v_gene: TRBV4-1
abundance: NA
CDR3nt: TGCGCCAGCAGCCAAGCCTGGGGTAGCGGTAGCACAGATACGCAGTATTTT
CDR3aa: CASSQAWGSGSTDTQYF

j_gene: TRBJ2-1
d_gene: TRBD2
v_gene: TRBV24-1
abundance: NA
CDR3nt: TGTGCCACCAGTGATTTTTGGGAGGGTGGTGAGCAGTTCTTC
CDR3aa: CATSDFWEGGEQFF

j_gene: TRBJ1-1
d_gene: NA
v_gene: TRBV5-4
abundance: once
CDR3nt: TGTGCCAGCAGCAAATTGACAGGAGGAACTGAAGCTTTCTTT
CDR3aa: CASSKLTGGTEAFF

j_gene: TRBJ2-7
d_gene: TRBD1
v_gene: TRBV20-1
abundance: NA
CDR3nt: TGCAGTGCCTCGCCGCAGGGGGCCGAGCAGTACTTC
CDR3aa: CSASPQGAEQYF

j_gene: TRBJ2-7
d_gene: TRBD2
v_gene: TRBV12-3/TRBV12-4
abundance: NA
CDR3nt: TGTGCCAGCAGTCGCCCTGGGCTAGCGGACTACGAGCAGTACTTC
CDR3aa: CASSRPGLADYEQYF

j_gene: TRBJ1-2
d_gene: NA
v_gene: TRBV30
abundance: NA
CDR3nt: TGTGCCTGGACGGCAGGCGTCGCCGGTGGCTACACCTTC
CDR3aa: CAWTAGVAGGYTF

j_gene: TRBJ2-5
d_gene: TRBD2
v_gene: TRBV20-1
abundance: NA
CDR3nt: TGCAGTGCCAGCGGGACTAGCGGGAGTAGGAAGACCCAGTACTTC
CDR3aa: CSASGTSGSRKTQYF

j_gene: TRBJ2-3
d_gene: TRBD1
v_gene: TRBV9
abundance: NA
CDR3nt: TGTGCCAGCAGCGTCCACGCGACAGGGTCAGATACGCAGTATTTT
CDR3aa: CASSVHATGSDTQYF

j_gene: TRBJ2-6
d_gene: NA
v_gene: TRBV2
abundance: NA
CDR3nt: TGTGCCAGCAGTCCGCACTCTGGGGCCAACGTCCTGACTTTC
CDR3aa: CASSPHSGANVLTF

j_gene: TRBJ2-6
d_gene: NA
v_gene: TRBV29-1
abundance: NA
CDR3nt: TGCAGCGTTGGGGACCCCAGGGCTGGGGCCAACGTCCTGACTTTC
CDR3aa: CSVGDPRAGANVLTF

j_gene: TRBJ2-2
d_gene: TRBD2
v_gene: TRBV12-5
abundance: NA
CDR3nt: TGTGCTAGTGGACTTCCGGGACTAGCGGGAGAGGTGTACACCGGGGAGCTGTTTTTT
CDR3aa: CASGLPGLAGEVYTGELFF

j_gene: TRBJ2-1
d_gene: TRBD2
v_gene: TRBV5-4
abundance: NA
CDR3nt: TGTGCCAGCAGCCGATCACTAGCGGGAGGCCCCTACAATGAGCAGTTCTTC
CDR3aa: CASSRSLAGGPYNEQFF

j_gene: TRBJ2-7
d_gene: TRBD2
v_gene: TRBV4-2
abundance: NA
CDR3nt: TGTGCCAGCAGCCCACTAGCGGTGCGCTCCTACGAGCAGTACTTC
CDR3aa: CASSPLAVRSYEQYF

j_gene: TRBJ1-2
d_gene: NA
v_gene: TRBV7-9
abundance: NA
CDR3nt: TGTGCCAGCAGCTTCGAAGGGCATGGCTACACCTTC
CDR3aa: CASSFEGHGYTF

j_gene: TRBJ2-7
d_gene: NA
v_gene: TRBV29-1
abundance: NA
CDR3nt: TGCAGCGTTTATGTAGTTTACGAGCAGTACTTC
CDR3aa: CSVYVVYEQYF

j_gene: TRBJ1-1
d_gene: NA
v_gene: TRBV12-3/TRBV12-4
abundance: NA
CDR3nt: TGTGCCAGCAGTTTACAGTTCATGAACACTGAAGCTTTCTTT
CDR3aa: CASSLQFMNTEAFF

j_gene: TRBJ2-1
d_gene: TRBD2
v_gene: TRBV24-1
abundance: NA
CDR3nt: TGTGCCACCAGTGATCCCATAGCGGGGGGCTACAATGAGCAGTTCTTC
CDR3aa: CATSDPIAGGYNEQFF